The 15 T cell receptor beta chains presented below share a single source sample, sequenced in a study of T cells in women clearing cervical HPV infection (dated by TCRdb to the late 2010s). Receptor amplification or capture employed the immunoSEQ multiplex PCR assay. TCRdb mirrors the immuneACCESS table, restricted to in-frame sequences. Some clones are absent from its copies; in checked studies, under half trace to an unresolved V gene, and the reason for the others is unknown. The table kept for this sample lists 25,000 to 30,000 clones. The ten largest make up 2.8% of the sample. Input material: blood buffy coat. The receptor set was obtained from a woman between 18 and 70 years old with a cervical HPV16 infection that either progressed to CIN3+ or cleared (not recorded which).

As concerns this clone: Read data end 3 residues before the CDR3 end; the end is taken from the germline J gene. The chain is built from TRBV27 and TRBJ2-3; 11 positions agree with TRBD2. CDR1 and CDR2 from the germline V gene are MNHEY and SMNVEV (reference sequence). The CDR3 is 18 amino acids. The CDR3 protein is CASSLRPSGRPEASTQYF. The DNA read from the CDR3 is TGTGCCAGCAGTTTACGTCCTAGCGGGAGGCCCGAGGCCTCAACG.

CDR3 sequence reads: CASSPPGTGETQYF. CDR3 DNA (partial): TGTGCCAGCTCACCTCCCGGGACAGGGGAGACC. V usage is TRBV18 and J usage is TRBJ2-5; 9 bases fit TRBD1. Sequencing ends 3 residues short of the CDR3 end; the germline J gene provides the rest. The CDR3 consists of 14 residues. Germline values: CDR1 KGHSH, CDR2 LQKENI. V shed 3 bases and J 5 bases; nucleotides not matched to a gene: 4.

Remarks on this clone: Sequencing ends 3 residues short of the CDR3 end; the germline J gene provides the rest. V and J are TRBV5-4 and TRBJ2-2, with TRBD2 matching 9 bases. The junction had 4 bases not matched to a gene; V was cut back by 1 base and J by 6 bases. The CDR3 has 15 residues. Germline assignment: CDR1 SGHNT and CDR2 YYREEE (reference sequence). CDR3 protein: CASSLRGTSSGELFF. The DNA read from the CDR3 is TGTGCCAGCAGCTTGAGGGGGACTAGCTCCGGGGAG.

About this clone: The read ends 3 residues early relative to the CDR3; the germline J gene fills the gap. J is TRBJ2-5 and V is TRBV5-5; D is unclear. Germline V CDR1 and CDR2: SGHKS, YYEKEE (reference sequence). V lost 6 bases and J lost 3, with 15 bases in between. The CDR3 spans 14 residues. The CDR3 loop reads CASTSRPGEETQYF. Partial CDR3 DNA: TGTGCCAGCACCAGTCGGCCAGGCGAAGAGACC.

Comment on this clone: Coverage ceases 3 residues before the CDR3 finishes, and the germline J gene fills in the end. This chain links TRBV28 with TRBJ2-7, with 7 bases matching TRBD1. Losses at the gene ends were 6 bases for V and 2 bases for J; bases not matched to a gene: 10. The V gene's germline CDR1 is MDHEN and CDR2 SYDVKM. The CDR3 runs 15 residues. CDR3 DNA, as far as it was read: TGTGCCAGCAGGACCTCGGGACAGTCCACCTACGAG. Its translation: CASRTSGQSTYE. The whole CDR3 protein reads CASRTSGQSTYEQYF. The variable domain in full, with the rest retrieved from reference TRBV28 and TRBJ2-7, is DVKVTQSSRYLVKRTGEKVFLECVQDMDHENMFWYRQDPGLGLRLIYFSYDVKMKEKGDIPEGYSVSREKKERFSLILESASTNQTSMYLCASRTSGQSTYEQYFGPGTRLTVT.

To note about this clone: Coverage ceases 3 residues before the CDR3 finishes, and the germline J gene fills in the end. The rearrangement links TRBV7-9 to TRBJ2-7; 9 bases are shared with TRBD1. Germline V gives CDR1 SEHNR, CDR2 FQNEAQ (reference sequence). With V trimmed by 5 bases and J by 4 bases, 9 bases remained unmatched. The CDR3 extends over 15 amino acids. CDR3 region: CASSRTGALPYEQYF. The DNA read from the CDR3 is TGTGCCAGCAGCCGGACAGGGGCCCTTCCTTACGAG.

A remark on this clone: The read terminates 3 residues ahead of where the CDR3 ends, so the germline J gene completes it. The V and J genes are TRBV7-2 and TRBJ1-1; 7 bases map to TRBD1. CDR3 length: 15 residues. The germline V gene has CDR1 SGHTA and CDR2 FQGNSA. The part of the CDR3 DNA that was read is TGTGCCAGCAGCTTAGTGGCCGGAACAGGGGTCGGT. Translation gives CASSLVAGTGVG. The CDR3 as a whole reads CASSLVAGTGVGAFF.

Note on this clone: Read data end 3 residues before the CDR3 end; the end is taken from the germline J gene. J is TRBJ1-2 and V is TRBV5-1; 8 positions agree with TRBD1. The V and J ends lost 3 bases and 3 bases, in that order; junction bases with no gene match: 7. Per germline, CDR1 SGHRS and CDR2 YFSETQ. The CDR3 is made up of 15 amino acids. The CDR3 bases that were read are TGCGCCAGCAGCTCGGGAGACAGGGGATACTATGGC. This gives the protein CASSSGDRGYYG. The complete CDR3 sequence is CASSSGDRGYYGYTF.

As regards this clone: The sequence runs out 3 residues before the end of the CDR3; the remainder is reconstructed from the germline J gene. Other DNA sequences in the sample encode the same CDR3. J is TRBJ2-1 and V is TRBV5-5; D is tentatively TRBD1 or TRBD2 (6 bases each). The germline V gene has CDR1 SGHKS and CDR2 YYEKEE (reference sequence). Trimming shortened V by 0 bases and J by 7 bases, and 14 bases separated the two germline ends. The CDR3 consists of 15 residues. The CDR3 bases that were read are TGTGCCAGCAGCTTGGCGCAGGGGAGGCATAATGAG. It is translated as CASSLAQGRHNE. The whole CDR3 protein is CASSLAQGRHNEQFF.

Here the CDR3 reads CASSLGTGGIFEQYF. The sequenced part of the CDR3 DNA is TGTGCCAGCAGTTTAGGCACAGGGGGGATCTTCGAG. This chain links TRBV12-3 or TRBV12-4 with TRBJ2-7, with TRBD1 identical over 8 bases. The read ends 3 residues early relative to the CDR3; the germline J gene fills the gap. The CDR3 extends over 15 amino acids. With V trimmed by 1 base and J by 6 bases, 8 bases remained unmatched.

Notes on this clone: Read sequence stops 3 residues before the CDR3 end, and the germline J gene provides the missing end. The rearrangement joins TRBV11-2 to TRBJ1-2; 7 nucleotides agree with TRBD1. Germline V gene lookup returns CDR1 SGHAT and CDR2 FQNNGV. V was clipped by 5 bases and J by 2 bases; unmatched bases: 2. The CDR3 has 13 amino acids. The CDR3 is CASSPGQNYGYTF. CDR3 DNA, as far as it was read: TGTGCCAGCAGCCCGGGACAGAACTATGGC.

With regard to this clone: The read comes to an end 3 residues before the CDR3 does, leaving the germline J gene to fill in the end. This chain connects TRBV19 to TRBJ1-1; D perhaps matches TRBD1 (6 bases). Germline V gene lookup returns CDR1 LNHDA and CDR2 SQIVND (reference sequence). V dropped 6 bases and J dropped 4 bases, with 21 bases sitting between them. The CDR3 totals 16 residues. The CDR3 bases that were read are TGTGCCAGTAGCGGTAATTTTAAAGGGGGAGGCACTGAA. Amino acid sequence: CASSGNFKGGGTE. The whole CDR3 sequence is CASSGNFKGGGTEAFF.

Note on this clone: The DNA ends 3 residues before the CDR3 does, and the rest of the CDR3 is filled in from the germline J gene. The chain has TRBV20-1 and TRBJ2-5, with 9 bases fitting TRBD1. The CDR3 spans 15 residues. Looked up from germline, CDR1 is DFQATT and CDR2 is SNEGSKA (reference sequence). Unmatched junction bases numbered 7, after V lost 0 bases and J lost 5 bases. CDR3 region: CSARDRDRVKETQYF. The DNA read from the CDR3 is TGCAGTGCTAGAGACCGGGACAGGGTTAAGGAGACC.

Remarks on this clone: The read finishes 3 residues shy of the CDR3 end, and the germline J gene is used to complete it. The chain has TRBV5-4 and TRBJ2-7, with 12 bases that match TRBD1. The CDR3 totals 15 residues. The J segment lost 6 bases and the V segment lost 1 base, leaving 5 bases of the junction unmatched. From germline, CDR1 is SGHNT and CDR2 YYREEE (reference sequence). Partial CDR3 DNA: TGTGCCAGCAGCTTGCAGGGACAGGGGGCAAGCGAG. Its translation is CASSLQGQGASE. The complete CDR3 protein is CASSLQGQGASEQYF.

Turning to this clone: The read ends 3 residues before the CDR3 terminus; that terminus is restored from the germline J gene. The V call is TRBV20-1, the J call TRBJ1-6; D is ambiguous. The CDR3 has 14 residues. V was shortened by 3 bases and J by 5 bases, with 11 bases between the two germline ends. Germline CDR1 and CDR2: DFQATT and SNEGSKA (reference sequence). The CDR3 region is CSARVAGNNSPLHF. The DNA read from the CDR3 is TGCAGTGCTAGGGTTGCCGGTAATAATTCACCC.